Below, one T cell receptor beta chain is given with its context. Germline lookup yields CDR1 SGHVS and CDR2 FQNEAQ. Trimming removed 2 bases at V and 1 base at J, with 11 bases between. This CDR3 is built from 16 residues. The data are from a study of blood T cell repertoires in COVID-19. Participants spanned ages roughly 18 to 90 years and resided in 20 to 30 US areas. Some clones are missing from TCRdb's copy, which holds only in-frame ones; the method was immunoSEQ multiplex PCR. The sample consists of 160,000 or so clones, 82% of them appearing once. The source is a man in his 60s who had recovered from COVID-19. This chain joins TRBV7-8 and TRBJ2-2, with D unresolved. Sequenced sample: PBMCs or T cells enriched from blood (not recorded which). CDR3 region: CASSLPLKMNTGELFF. DNA of the CDR3: TGTGCCAGCAGCTTACCGCTAAAAATGAACACCGGGGAGCTGTTTTTT.